This TCR beta chain stems from a study of shared clonotypes between healthy human individuals (TCRdb year 2020). Describing the broader study: The cohort comprised a couple of women and a few men aged 18 to 49 years. For each donor, three plates each were used for CD4 naive and CD4 memory, two plates were used for CD8 naive, and one plate was used for CD8 memory. To estimate repertoire size and how much clonotype sharing occurs between individuals, the study deeply sequenced the blood TCR repertoires of five healthy adults. Different laboratories and diverse techniques were used to prepare libraries and sequence TCR repertoires, to increase sequencing depth and limit assay-specific biases. Leukapheresis yielded between about 0.85 and 10 billion PBMCs per donor.

Using the deep immunoSEQ assay, multiplex PCR amplified TCR CDR3 regions from genomic DNA. Extracted genomic DNA from each cell subset was spread evenly across all wells of several immunoSEQ 96-well plates, with each plate serving as a replicate. For sorted subsets, each replicate PCR was loaded with around 220 ng genomic DNA, equivalent to 30,000 or so T cell genomes. Purified libraries were measured with a Qubit 3.0 fluorometer, size-checked on a Bioanalyzer 2100, and measured again with the KAPA Library Quantification kit. Each immunoSEQ 96-well plate was sequenced on its own single-read 150-cycle Illumina NextSeq 550 flow cell. The authors' analysis ran thus. Because the immunoSEQ output included only junctional sequences and no quality scores, the filtering could not be the same as the filtering used for full-length reads. To assign V/J genes and CDR3, sequences were annotated using PyIR, a Python wrapper for IgBLAST v1.9, with IMGT germline references. Reads with weak V/J assignments (E-value above 1e-6), missing CDR3, stop codons, out-of-frame junctions, or ambiguous translated residues were removed. V3J clonotypes were defined as sequences sharing an identical inferred V gene, J gene, and CDR3 amino acid sequence. To compute the percentage overlap between repertoires, the number of shared unique clonotypes was divided by the size of the smaller repertoire. Richness of each repertoire was evaluated using RTK rarefaction, the Chao1 estimator, and Recon v2.1 estimates of unobserved clonotypes. For all TCRbeta clonotypes obtained by the gDNA method from a few donors, generation probabilities were computed with OLGA. TCRdb obtained this table from immuneACCESS and retained in-frame rearrangements with V and J assigned. These tables miss some clones; where compared with another copy, unresolved V genes account for less than half of the shortfall, and the remainder is unexplained. V, J and clone size derive from that table, while D and trimming were established from the DNA sequence. The sample table shows about 2.1 million clones, and around 93% are seen once. The ten biggest clones cover over 1.5% of the sample.

Details on this clone: The target of this receptor is not known. There are no base qualities to consult, and no much larger clone falls within one base.

What the authors observed across the whole study: Sampling was restricted to blood, and TCR repertoires in tissues likely differ from the TCR repertoires found in blood. Pairwise subsampling indicated that sequencing depth was expected to affect the degree of clonotype sharing among donors. Compared with non-shared clonotypes, the clonotypes found in all four sorted-subset donors had higher generation probabilities. The small number of donors limited the genetic and exposure-history diversity represented. Naive subsets generally had larger estimated clonotype richness than memory subsets did. Sharing across several donors was observed for around 5% of naive CD4, less than 4% of naive CD8, over 2% of memory CD4, and around 0.42% of memory CD8 clonotypes. Incomplete sequencing was indicated by rarefaction of sorted-subset datasets, despite the large sequencing depth.

The trim is 6 bases for V and 10 bases for J, with a gap of 13 bases between the germline ends. From a lookup of the germline V gene (reference sequence), CDR1 and CDR2 are SEHNR and FQNEAQ. Its CDR3 holds 12 amino acids, cysteine through phenylalanine. The sequence is cut down to CDR3 DNA, 36 bases in frame from base 1. CD8 naive samples were obtained by positive selection for CCR7 among CD45RO-negative cells, yielding a CD45RA+CCR7+ population from which TemRA cells were excluded. Healthy HIV-negative adults with no recently reported acute infections or vaccinations were included as donors. Every donor was a Caucasian adult living in Nashville, Tennessee, USA. After blood collection by leukapheresis, PBMCs were isolated using Ficoll-Histopaque density gradient centrifugation and then cryopreserved in the vapor phase of liquid nitrogen. Analytical flow cytometry was used to check the purity and quantity of every magnetically sorted T cell population. From each sorted fraction, genomic DNA was isolated and quantified by UV absorbance on a Nanodrop 2000c.

The specimen sequenced was naive CD8+ T cells from PBMCs. The cell subset or site label here, explained by the study, means: CD45RA+CCR7+. The chain is assembled from TRBV7-9 and TRBJ2-1; possibly the D gene is TRBD2, per 6 matching bases. The source of this sequence is a man younger than 35 in good health. Some clones in this sample may be carry-over from other donors' samples. The CDR3 region: CASRRDLMEQFF. The nucleotide sequence is TGTGCCAGCAGGCGGGACTTAATGGAGCAGTTCTTC.